These T cell receptor beta chains were read from a single sample in a study of shared clonotypes between healthy human individuals. The table came from immunoSEQ multiplex PCR; TCRdb's copy has only in-frame clones and leaves some out. The table lists some 660,000 clones, around four fifths of them singletons, with under 2% in the top ten. The sample taken for sequencing was memory CD4+ T cells sorted from blood. The receptors here all came from a woman aged 25 to 45 in good health. The CDR3 runs from the conserved cysteine through the conserved F or W. D genes are given only for firm matches. Rows give clone size only sometimes, using once, few, many, or a class for an expanded clone.

cdr3_length: 11
clone_size: .
d_call: .
v_call: TRBV2
j_call: TRBJ2-7
cdr3_aa: CASSFGYEQYF
cdr3_nt: TGTGCCAGCAGTTTTGGGTACGAGCAGTACTTC

cdr3_length: 17
clone_size: many
d_call: TRBD2
v_call: TRBV5-4
j_call: TRBJ2-2
cdr3_aa: CASSFGTSGLLTGELFF
cdr3_nt: TGTGCCAGCAGTTTTGGGACTAGCGGGCTCCTCACCGGGGAGCTGTTTTTT

cdr3_length: 14
clone_size: .
d_call: .
v_call: TRBV7-3
j_call: TRBJ2-2
cdr3_aa: CASSFQGTTGELFF
cdr3_nt: TGTGCCAGCAGCTTTCAAGGGACCACCGGGGAGCTGTTTTTT

cdr3_length: 15
clone_size: .
d_call: .
v_call: TRBV6-5
j_call: TRBJ1-4
cdr3_aa: CASSYSTGMEEKLFF
cdr3_nt: TGTGCCAGCAGTTACTCGACCGGGATGGAGGAAAAACTGTTTTTT

cdr3_length: 14
clone_size: once
d_call: .
v_call: TRBV29-1
j_call: TRBJ2-7
cdr3_aa: CSVAPEVGGYEQYF
cdr3_nt: TGCAGCGTGGCCCCCGAGGTCGGGGGATACGAGCAGTACTTC

cdr3_length: 14
clone_size: .
d_call: .
v_call: TRBV28
j_call: TRBJ1-2
cdr3_aa: CASSLIGTKVGYTF
cdr3_nt: TGTGCCAGCAGTTTAATCGGGACAAAAGTGGGCTACACCTTC

cdr3_length: 14
clone_size: many
d_call: .
v_call: TRBV5-1
j_call: TRBJ2-3
cdr3_aa: CASSGGETTDTQYF
cdr3_nt: TGCGCCAGCTCTGGGGGAGAAACCACAGATACGCAGTATTTT

cdr3_length: 13
clone_size: .
d_call: TRBD1
v_call: TRBV19
j_call: TRBJ2-7
cdr3_aa: CASSGDRAYEQYF
cdr3_nt: TGTGCCAGTAGTGGGGACAGGGCCTACGAGCAGTACTTC

cdr3_length: 15
clone_size: few
d_call: .
v_call: TRBV7-2
j_call: TRBJ2-3
cdr3_aa: CASSYEGTRTDTQYF
cdr3_nt: TGTGCCAGCAGCTACGAAGGGACTCGCACAGATACGCAGTATTTT

cdr3_length: 17
clone_size: .
d_call: TRBD1
v_call: TRBV11-2
j_call: TRBJ1-1
cdr3_aa: CASSLTLDRGLNTEAFF
cdr3_nt: TGTGCCAGCAGCCTTACTCTCGACAGGGGCTTGAACACTGAAGCTTTCTTT

cdr3_length: 12
clone_size: .
d_call: .
v_call: TRBV28
j_call: TRBJ1-4
cdr3_aa: CASSPYNEKLFF
cdr3_nt: TGTGCCAGCAGTCCGTATAATGAAAAACTGTTTTTT

cdr3_length: 15
clone_size: .
d_call: .
v_call: TRBV6-6
j_call: TRBJ1-1
cdr3_aa: CASSYMVVGGFEAFF
cdr3_nt: TGTGCCAGCAGTTACATGGTCGTCGGGGGGTTCGAGGCTTTCTTT

cdr3_length: 13
clone_size: .
d_call: .
v_call: TRBV18
j_call: TRBJ2-2
cdr3_aa: CASSPPNTGELFF
cdr3_nt: TGTGCCAGCTCACCACCCAACACCGGGGAGCTGTTTTTT

cdr3_length: 20
clone_size: .
d_call: .
v_call: TRBV28
j_call: TRBJ2-1
cdr3_aa: CASSSGTPHLGAVAYNEQFF
cdr3_nt: TGTGCCAGCAGTTCGGGGACACCCCACTTAGGAGCGGTAGCCTACAATGAGCAGTTCTTC

cdr3_length: 13
clone_size: .
d_call: .
v_call: TRBV19
j_call: TRBJ1-5
cdr3_aa: CASSGTGNQPQHF
cdr3_nt: TGTGCCAGTAGTGGCACCGGCAATCAGCCCCAGCATTTT

cdr3_length: 14
clone_size: few
d_call: .
v_call: TRBV6-6
j_call: TRBJ1-5
cdr3_aa: CASSYAGGGQPQHF
cdr3_nt: TGTGCCAGCAGTTATGCGGGGGGCGGACAGCCCCAGCATTTT

cdr3_length: 12
clone_size: .
d_call: .
v_call: TRBV30
j_call: TRBJ2-3
cdr3_aa: CAWNSGLDTQYF
cdr3_nt: TGTGCCTGGAACTCGGGACTAGATACGCAGTATTTT

cdr3_length: 15
clone_size: .
d_call: .
v_call: TRBV4-1
j_call: TRBJ1-2
cdr3_aa: CASSQDSRVAYGYTF
cdr3_nt: TGCGCCAGCAGCCAAGACTCCAGGGTTGCTTATGGCTACACCTTC

cdr3_length: 15
clone_size: .
d_call: .
v_call: TRBV11-2
j_call: TRBJ2-2
cdr3_aa: CASSRKGSNTGELFF
cdr3_nt: TGTGCCAGCAGTCGGAAGGGGTCGAACACCGGGGAGCTGTTTTTT

cdr3_length: 16
clone_size: few
d_call: .
v_call: TRBV5-5
j_call: TRBJ1-5
cdr3_aa: CASSPELQSSNQPQHF
cdr3_nt: TGTGCCAGCAGCCCGGAGCTACAGTCTAGCAATCAGCCCCAGCATTTT

cdr3_length: 16
clone_size: .
d_call: .
v_call: TRBV7-3
j_call: TRBJ2-2
cdr3_aa: CASSLRGPANTGELFF
cdr3_nt: TGTGCCAGCAGCTTACGCGGCCCCGCGAACACCGGGGAGCTGTTTTTT

cdr3_length: 18
clone_size: .
d_call: TRBD2
v_call: TRBV19
j_call: TRBJ2-2
cdr3_aa: CASSYGTSGRARVGELFF
cdr3_nt: TGTGCCAGTAGTTATGGGACTAGCGGGAGGGCCCGGGTCGGGGAGCTGTTTTTT

cdr3_length: 17
clone_size: once
d_call: TRBD1
v_call: TRBV5-1
j_call: TRBJ2-7
cdr3_aa: CASSYARDSQKLHEQYF
cdr3_nt: TGCGCCAGCAGCTACGCCCGGGACAGCCAAAAGCTCCACGAGCAGTACTTC

cdr3_length: 17
clone_size: .
d_call: .
v_call: TRBV21-1
j_call: TRBJ2-7
cdr3_aa: CASSKMLDSFHPYEQYF
cdr3_nt: TGTGCCAGCAGCAAAATGCTCGACAGCTTCCACCCCTACGAGCAGTACTTC

cdr3_length: 16
clone_size: .
d_call: TRBD1
v_call: TRBV11-2
j_call: TRBJ2-1
cdr3_aa: CASSLFGTGGDNEQFF
cdr3_nt: TGTGCCAGCAGCTTATTCGGGACAGGGGGGGACAATGAGCAGTTCTTC

cdr3_length: 17
clone_size: once
d_call: TRBD2
v_call: TRBV5-4
j_call: TRBJ2-2
cdr3_aa: CASRSAASGRNTGELFF
cdr3_nt: TGTGCCAGCAGGTCGGCCGCTAGCGGGCGGAACACCGGGGAGCTGTTTTTT

cdr3_length: 12
clone_size: .
d_call: .
v_call: TRBV19
j_call: TRBJ1-5
cdr3_aa: CASRHGNQPQHF
cdr3_nt: TGTGCCAGTAGACATGGCAATCAGCCCCAGCATTTT

cdr3_length: 17
clone_size: .
d_call: .
v_call: TRBV19
j_call: TRBJ1-5
cdr3_aa: CASSISTRGAWGQPQHF
cdr3_nt: TGTGCCAGTAGTATAAGCACTCGTGGGGCGTGGGGTCAGCCCCAGCATTTT

cdr3_length: 17
clone_size: .
d_call: TRBD2
v_call: TRBV6-4
j_call: TRBJ2-3
cdr3_aa: CASSDRPSGRRSDTQYF
cdr3_nt: TGTGCCAGCAGCGACCGCCCCAGCGGGAGACGGTCAGATACGCAGTATTTT

cdr3_length: 14
clone_size: .
d_call: TRBD2
v_call: TRBV10-3
j_call: TRBJ2-7
cdr3_aa: CAIRERGSSYEQYF
cdr3_nt: TGTGCCATCAGGGAGCGGGGGAGCTCCTACGAGCAGTACTTC

cdr3_length: 12
clone_size: .
d_call: .
v_call: TRBV10-3
j_call: TRBJ1-5
cdr3_aa: CAISGGRGPQHF
cdr3_nt: TGTGCCATCAGTGGGGGGCGGGGGCCCCAGCATTTT

cdr3_length: 14
clone_size: .
d_call: .
v_call: TRBV9
j_call: TRBJ2-7
cdr3_aa: CASSPLGSTYEQYF
cdr3_nt: TGTGCCAGCAGCCCACTTGGGAGTACCTACGAGCAGTACTTC

cdr3_length: 15
clone_size: once
d_call: TRBD2
v_call: TRBV2
j_call: TRBJ2-1
cdr3_aa: CASSEYSGAANEQFF
cdr3_nt: TGTGCCAGCAGTGAATATAGCGGGGCCGCTAATGAGCAGTTCTTC

cdr3_length: 15
clone_size: .
d_call: TRBD1
v_call: TRBV19
j_call: TRBJ1-1
cdr3_aa: CASTHWGQGTAEAFF
cdr3_nt: TGTGCCAGTACCCACTGGGGACAGGGAACGGCTGAAGCTTTCTTT

cdr3_length: 12
clone_size: .
d_call: .
v_call: TRBV7-9
j_call: TRBJ2-1
cdr3_aa: CASSLGFNEQFF
cdr3_nt: TGTGCCAGCAGCTTAGGGTTCAATGAGCAGTTCTTC

cdr3_length: 13
clone_size: .
d_call: .
v_call: TRBV10-2
j_call: TRBJ1-1
cdr3_aa: CASSGTFGTEAFF
cdr3_nt: TGCGCCAGCAGTGGGACCTTTGGCACTGAAGCTTTCTTT

cdr3_length: 15
clone_size: .
d_call: .
v_call: TRBV28
j_call: TRBJ1-4
cdr3_aa: CASSLRTGVGEKLFF
cdr3_nt: TGTGCCAGCAGTTTACGGACCGGGGTGGGTGAAAAACTGTTTTTT

cdr3_length: 15
clone_size: .
d_call: .
v_call: TRBV1
j_call: TRBJ2-1
cdr3_aa: CTSSPRLAGSNEQFF
cdr3_nt: TGCACCAGCAGCCCGCGACTAGCGGGAAGCAATGAGCAGTTCTTC

cdr3_length: 15
clone_size: .
d_call: .
v_call: TRBV18
j_call: TRBJ1-1
cdr3_aa: CASSPTGGMNTEAFF
cdr3_nt: TGTGCCAGCTCACCAACGGGTGGCATGAACACTGAAGCTTTCTTT